This entry describes one TCR beta chain. UMI labels and 5' RACE were used to prepare the TRB cDNA libraries. Each CDR3 protein gets one entry in TCRdb, which reprocessed the 5' RACE reads and gives no DNA. The listing records about 82,000 distinct CDR3 sequences. This entry is derived from a study of CXCR3-negative and CXCR3-positive naive CD8 T cells. This CDR3 has 17 amino acids. CDR1 and CDR2 from the germline V gene are MDHEN and SYDVKM. The V and J genes are TRBV28 and TRBJ1-4; the D call from TCRdb, TRBD1, cannot be confirmed without DNA. This clonotype was sampled from a human donor in good health. Some clones in this sample may be carry-over from other donors' samples. Material: naive CXCR3- CD8+ T cells from blood. Indicated subset: CD45RO-CCR7+CD27+CD95- naive CD8+ T cells lacking CXCR3 (TNR3-). CDR3 sequence: CAGSGGANSSTNEKLFF.